The entry that follows covers one T cell receptor (beta chain) sequence. TCRdb's table, derived via immunoSEQ multiplex PCR, lists solely in-frame clones and lacks some. The table records roughly 70,000 clones, about four fifths of them present only once. These data are taken from a study of blood T cell repertoires in COVID-19. The TCR comes from a woman aged 55-70 years with acute or convalescent COVID-19. Sequencing was carried out using peripheral blood.

CDR3 in amino acids: CATSTGVGTEAFF. In DNA form, the CDR3 reads TGTGCCACCAGCACAGGGGTCGGCACTGAAGCTTTCTTT. The rearrangement joins TRBV15 to TRBJ1-1; D might be TRBD1 (6 bases). The CDR3 length is 13 residues. Trimming took 4 bases from V and 4 from J, leaving 10 bases between them. Germline V lookup: CDR1 LNHNV, CDR2 YYDKDF (reference sequence).